Listed below are T cell receptor beta chains from one sample, sequenced in a study of T cell responses to AZD1222 COVID-19 vaccine. The assay was immunoSEQ multiplex PCR, and TCRdb's table has in-frame clones only and misses some. This sample has approximately 28,000 clones, with nearly 95% found just once. The sequencing here drew on peripheral blood, taken on day 0 of AZD1222 vaccination. The receptors come from an adult in good health. Each CDR3 is given with its conserved first and last residue. The D gene is left open where the match is weak. Some rows mark clone size as missing; the rest say once, few, many or name a class of expanded clone.

D gene: TRBD1
J gene: TRBJ1-1
V gene: TRBV5-5
clone size: .
CDR3 protein: CASSPRTGNTEAFF

D gene: TRBD1
J gene: TRBJ2-3
V gene: TRBV18
clone size: .
CDR3 protein: CASLGQGEDTQYF

D gene: .
J gene: TRBJ2-3
V gene: TRBV11-2
clone size: .
CDR3 protein: CASSWDIGQYF

D gene: .
J gene: TRBJ1-3
V gene: TRBV5-6
clone size: .
CDR3 protein: CASSLGSGAGNTIYF

D gene: .
J gene: TRBJ2-7
V gene: TRBV28
clone size: .
CDR3 protein: CASSFPVTGGSYEQYF

D gene: TRBD1
J gene: TRBJ2-7
V gene: TRBV11-2
clone size: .
CDR3 protein: CASRDRDRVYEQYF

D gene: .
J gene: TRBJ1-5
V gene: TRBV28
clone size: .
CDR3 protein: CASSFMVSNQPQHF

D gene: .
J gene: TRBJ1-2
V gene: TRBV6-5
clone size: .
CDR3 protein: CASGSSRGYTF

D gene: .
J gene: TRBJ1-5
V gene: TRBV5-8
clone size: .
CDR3 protein: CARGVRGRIYQPQHF

D gene: .
J gene: TRBJ2-1
V gene: TRBV5-1
clone size: .
CDR3 protein: CASSFGFDHYNEQFF

D gene: .
J gene: TRBJ2-5
V gene: TRBV25-1
clone size: .
CDR3 protein: CASSEGLGGASFETQYF

D gene: TRBD1
J gene: TRBJ1-2
V gene: TRBV12-3/TRBV12-4
clone size: .
CDR3 protein: CASSLDRSYGYTF

D gene: TRBD1
J gene: TRBJ1-4
V gene: TRBV5-1
clone size: .
CDR3 protein: CASSWGQGALGTNEKLFF

D gene: .
J gene: TRBJ1-5
V gene: TRBV19
clone size: once
CDR3 protein: CASRSPRGDSNQPQHF

D gene: .
J gene: TRBJ2-2
V gene: TRBV5-5
clone size: .
CDR3 protein: CASSLGLWDTGELFF

D gene: .
J gene: TRBJ1-1
V gene: TRBV12-5
clone size: .
CDR3 protein: CASGLAYGGRDTEAFF

D gene: TRBD2
J gene: TRBJ2-3
V gene: TRBV3-1/TRBV3-2
clone size: .
CDR3 protein: CASSQELAGGRTDTQYF

D gene: .
J gene: TRBJ2-7
V gene: TRBV6-5
clone size: .
CDR3 protein: CASSYPGRSEQYF

D gene: .
J gene: TRBJ2-5
V gene: TRBV5-6
clone size: .
CDR3 protein: CASSLPGEETQYF

D gene: .
J gene: TRBJ2-7
V gene: TRBV15
clone size: .
CDR3 protein: CATSRGGEAYEQYF